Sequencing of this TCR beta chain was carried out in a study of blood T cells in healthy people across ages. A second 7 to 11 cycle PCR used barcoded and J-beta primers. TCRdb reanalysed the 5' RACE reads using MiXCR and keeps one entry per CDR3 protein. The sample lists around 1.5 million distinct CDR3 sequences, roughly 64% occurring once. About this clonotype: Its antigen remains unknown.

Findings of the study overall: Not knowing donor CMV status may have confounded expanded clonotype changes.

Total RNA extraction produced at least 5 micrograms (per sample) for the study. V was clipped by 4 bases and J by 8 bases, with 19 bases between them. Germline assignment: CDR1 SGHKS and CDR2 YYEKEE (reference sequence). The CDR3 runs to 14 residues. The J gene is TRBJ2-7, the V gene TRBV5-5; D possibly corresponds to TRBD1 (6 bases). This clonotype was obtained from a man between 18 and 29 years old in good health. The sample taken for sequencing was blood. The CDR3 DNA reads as TGTGCCAGCAGCGTGGGGGCAAACGGAGTCCAGCAGTACTTC. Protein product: CASSVGANGVQQYF.